This TCR beta chain was observed in a study of regulatory T cells in long-lasting Graves disease. The CDR3 has 14 amino acids. V dropped 4 bases and J dropped 0; count of bases not matched to a gene: 2. Germline-derived CDR1 and CDR2 are SNHLY and FYNNEI. To make TCR beta libraries, researchers used iRepertoire HTBI primers and Arm-PCR of CDR3 regions. Under the authors' procedure: Across samples, roughly 58 TRBV and about 15 TRBJ segments were found. MiXCR, applied by TCRdb to the multiplex PCR reads, yields one record per CDR3 protein. These V and J calls are TCRdb output, not the study's own analysis. The sample has approximately 350,000 distinct CDR3 sequences, approximately 15% seen once; the top ten hold about 32%. Time point denoted: newly diagnosed GD, antithyroid drugs for less than 3 months. The TCR library was made from RNA that had been extracted from PBMCs in TRIzol. This clonotype has ten or more counts.

The data were also submitted as part of a second study, on T cells in Graves' hyperthyroidism and ophthalmopathy. That paper states: Graves' hyperthyroidism was deemed stable given no ophthalmopathy progression within 18 months. Onset of ophthalmopathy came a median around 6.5 months after the model predicted it.

The sequence came from a man aged 35 to 55 with Graves disease. The V gene is TRBV2, the J gene TRBJ1-1; 7 bases match TRBD1. This sample comprised peripheral blood mononuclear cells (PBMCs), obtained at new diagnosis, from a patient treated with antithyroid drugs. The CDR3, as DNA: TGTGCCAGCAGTGGGGACAGATTGAACACTGAAGCTTTCTTT. Amino acid sequence: CASSGDRLNTEAFF.